Detailed here is one T cell receptor (beta chain). Its antigen is as yet unknown. With V trimmed by 6 bases and J by 8 bases, 5 bases remained unmatched. Germline CDR1 SNHLY, CDR2 FYNNEI. This CDR3 spans 13 amino acids. Authors' analysis steps: Without quality scores, immunoSEQ junctional reads could not be filtered like full-length reads. Repertoires were generated with immunoSEQ multiplex PCR, while TCRdb's copy carries only in-frame clones and drops some. Clonal size and the V and J genes are those of that table, whereas D and trimming came from the DNA. The profile covers over 950,000 clones, with approximately 75% appearing a single time and roughly 0.82% taken by the ten largest. The sample comes from a study of shared clonotypes between healthy human individuals. Study-level results: Four donors had about 5% of their naive CD4 clonotypes in common.

The healthy adult donors were HIV-negative and reported no recent acute infections or vaccinations. This chain links TRBV2 with TRBJ1-4; 8 bases line up with TRBD1. The source of this sequence is a man aged 18 to 30 in good health. Some clones in this sample may be carry-over from other donors' samples. Material for sequencing was memory CD4+ T cells from PBMCs. Regarding subset: CD45RA-negative fraction. CDR3 protein: CASSRGQAEKLFF. The DNA for the CDR3 is TGTGCCAGCAGCCGGGGACAGGCAGAAAAACTGTTTTTT.